A single sample is the source of the 28 T cell receptor beta chains below, sequenced in a study of shared clonotypes between healthy human individuals (dated by TCRdb to the early 2020s). Library generation was performed with the immunoSEQ multiplex PCR assay. The clones in this table, taken by TCRdb from immuneACCESS, are in-frame only. Not every clone is retained; where verified, under half of the shortfall comes from an unresolved V gene, and the cause of the rest is unknown. This sample lists 550,000 to 600,000 clones; 95% to 98% were detected once. 0.25% to 0.35% of the sample lies in the top ten. CD8 naive samples were obtained by positive selection for CCR7 among CD45RO-negative cells, yielding a CD45RA+CCR7+ population from which TemRA cells were excluded. Sequenced input: naive CD8+ T cells sorted from blood. The cell subset or site label here, explained by the study, means: CD45RA+CCR7+. These receptors all come from a man in his thirties or forties in good health.

This clone was observed once. This chain connects TRBV10-3 to TRBJ2-7; tentatively, D is TRBD1 (6 bases). CDR1 and CDR2 from the germline V gene are ENHRY and SYGVKD. CDR3 size: 14 residues. V was pared by 4 bases and J by 4 bases, with 14 bases between. The DNA of the CDR3 is TGTGCCATCAGTGCCGGGGCAGGGGAGTACGAGCAGTACTTC. It encodes CAISAGAGEYEQYF.

The chain couples TRBV2 to TRBJ1-5, with TRBD1 as a possible D gene (5 bases). The CDR3 totals 14 residues. Germline V CDR1 and CDR2: SNHLY, FYNNEI. V lost 6 bases to trimming and J lost 8 bases, with 17 bases between them. CDR3 nucleotides: TGTGCCAGCAGCTCGGAGGGACCTCCAGAGCCCCAGCATTTT. Its protein is CASSSEGPPEPQHF.

The chain recombines TRBV27 with TRBJ2-5; the match to TRBD2 covers 9 bases. Per the germline V gene, CDR1 is MNHEY and CDR2 is SMNVEV (reference sequence). The CDR3 runs to 17 residues. The ends lost 2 bases at V and 2 bases at J; junction bases unmatched: 9. For the CDR3, the DNA is TGTGCCAGCAGTTTACACTATAGACTAGCGGAACAAGAGACCCAGTACTTC. Residues: CASSLHYRLAEQETQYF.

The chain has TRBV28 and TRBJ1-1; no clear D gene. V was pared by 7 bases and J by 2 bases, with 8 bases between. The CDR3 covers 12 residues. CDR1 is MDHEN and CDR2 is SYDVKM in the germline V gene. The CDR3 DNA reads TGTGCCAGCATGTCCCCAAACACTGAAGCTTTCTTT. Protein product: CASMSPNTEAFF.

The chain combines TRBV7-9 with TRBJ1-1, with D possibly TRBD1 on 5 matching bases. V dropped 5 bases and J dropped 0 bases, with 19 bases sitting between them. CDR1 and CDR2 from the germline V gene are SEHNR and FQNEAQ (reference sequence). This CDR3 has 17 residues. In nucleotides, the CDR3 is TGTGCCAGCAGCCCCCGTTCAGGGCTGGAGATGAACACTGAAGCTTTCTTT. Translated: CASSPRSGLEMNTEAFF.

V and J are TRBV13 and TRBJ2-3; D might be TRBD1 or TRBD2, each matching 5 bases. Germline CDR1 is PRHDT and CDR2 is FYEKMQ (reference sequence). Trimming pared 5 bases from V and 5 bases from J, leaving 20 bases between. CDR3 length: 16 residues. CDR3 in DNA: TGTGCCAGCAGCCGGCGGGCTAGGGGCTTGGGAGATACGCAGTATTTT. This sequence encodes CASSRRARGLGDTQYF.

This chain connects TRBV7-9 to TRBJ2-7; no reliable D call. CDR3 length: 12 amino acids. V was trimmed by 5 bases and J by 0 bases, leaving 5 bases between them. Germline V gene sequence: CDR1 SEHNR, CDR2 FQNEAQ (reference sequence). The CDR3: CASSASSYEQYF. CDR3 DNA: TGTGCCAGCAGCGCAAGCTCCTACGAGCAGTACTTC.

The chain couples TRBV5-6 to TRBJ2-7; 8 positions match TRBD1. V trimming: 3 bases; J trimming: 4 bases; junction bases outside the gene matches: 3. Germline V gives CDR1 SGHDT, CDR2 YYEEEE. The CDR3 loop spans 13 amino acids. As DNA, the CDR3 is TGTGCCAGCAGCTCCACAGGGGGGTACGAGCAGTACTTC. Protein: CASSSTGGYEQYF.

The J gene is TRBJ1-2, the V gene TRBV6-5; D might be TRBD1 (6 bases). Per the germline V gene, CDR1 is MNHEY and CDR2 is SVGAGI. The CDR3 is 12 residues long. The germline V and J ends were trimmed by 6 bases and 7 bases, with 12 bases remaining between them. The CDR3 region is CASSPGGGGYTF. CDR3 sequence (DNA): TGTGCCAGCAGCCCGGGAGGGGGTGGCTACACCTTC.

The rearrangement uses TRBV10-2 and TRBJ2-3, with D perhaps TRBD2 (5 bases). The V gene lost 0 bases and the J gene lost 2 bases, with 12 bases spanning the gap. This CDR3 spans 16 amino acids. The germline V gene encodes CDR1 WSHSY and CDR2 SAAADI. The CDR3 nucleotides are TGCGCCAGCAGTGAGTCTCTAGCTTGGGCCACAGATACGCAGTATTTT. Protein product: CASSESLAWATDTQYF.

V is TRBV6-6 and J is TRBJ2-3; D is uncertain. The CDR3 spans 16 residues. Germline V gene data show CDR1 as MNHNY and CDR2 as SVGAGI (reference sequence). V was shortened by 0 bases and J by 5 bases, with 15 bases between the two germline ends. Here the CDR3 DNA reads TGTGCCAGCAGTTACTCGGGCCCACGCCCCATAGATACGCAGTATTTT. Its protein product is CASSYSGPRPIDTQYF.

The rearrangement links TRBV11-3 to TRBJ1-1; D uncertain. Trimming removed 0 bases from V and 7 bases from J, with 9 bases in between. Per germline, CDR1 SGHNT and CDR2 YENEEA. This CDR3 region has 13 residues. CDR3 sequence (DNA): TGTGCCAGCAGCTTAGATGTGGCAGGTGAAGCTTTCTTT. Translation: CASSLDVAGEAFF.

V gene TRBV28 combines with J gene TRBJ1-5, with D unclear. The ends were cut back, 2 bases at V and 5 bases at J, with 7 bases in the middle. Germline CDR1 reads MDHEN; CDR2 reads SYDVKM. The CDR3 has 13 amino acids. For the CDR3, the DNA is TGTGCCAGCAGTTTAGGGCAGTATCAGCCCCAGCATTTT. Translated, it gives CASSLGQYQPQHF.

This clone was picked up one time. This chain uses TRBV5-1 with TRBJ2-7; 8 bases are a match to TRBD1. The germline CDR1 and CDR2 sequences are SGHRS and YFSETQ. This CDR3 comprises 14 residues. The J segment lost 3 bases and the V segment lost 6 bases, leaving 8 bases of the junction unmatched. The CDR3 DNA reads as TGCGCCAGCAAGGGGACAGGAGTCTTCTACGAGCAGTACTTC. It specifies CASKGTGVFYEQYF.

This sequence joins TRBV6-1 and TRBJ2-7; D call uncertain. Germline CDR1 reads MNHNS; CDR2 reads SASEGT. The V end lost 1 base, the J end lost 2 bases, and 18 bases lay between the germline ends. This CDR3 has 17 residues. CDR3 in DNA: TGTGCCAGCAGTGAAGTCGTCCGTAGGGTTGGGACCTACGAGCAGTACTTC. It yields the protein CASSEVVRRVGTYEQYF.

The rearrangement links TRBV27 to TRBJ2-3, with D unclear. Trimming removed 7 bases at V and 1 base at J, with 9 bases between. Germline V gene data show CDR1 as MNHEY and CDR2 as SMNVEV (reference sequence). The CDR3 loop spans 13 amino acids. CDR3 sequence (DNA): TGTGCCAGCACCGAAGGGCGCACAGATACGCAGTATTTT. Translation: CASTEGRTDTQYF.

The V call is TRBV5-6, the J call TRBJ2-7; D might be TRBD1 or TRBD2, each matching 5 bases. V shed 5 bases and J shed 0 bases, with 12 bases lying between them. The CDR3 consists of 14 residues. CDR1 SGHDT and CDR2 YYEEEE come from the germline V gene. In DNA, the CDR3 is TGTGCCAGCAGTTGGGGCGGGCCCTCCTACGAGCAGTACTTC. Protein: CASSWGGPSYEQYF.

This chain connects TRBV7-8 to TRBJ2-2; 7 nucleotides agree with TRBD2. Germline CDR1 reads SGHVS; CDR2 reads FQNEAQ. The CDR3 is 17 residues long. The V gene end was trimmed by 5 bases and the J gene end by 8 bases; junction bases not matched to a gene: 17. The CDR3 DNA reads as TGTGCCAGCAGCCAAGGACTAGGGGAAAGGTCTCCGGGGGAGCTGTTTTTT. This gives the protein CASSQGLGERSPGELFF.

CDR3 amino acids: CSVRRGGNSYEQYF. CDR3 sequence (DNA): TGCAGCGTCCGGAGGGGCGGCAACTCCTACGAGCAGTACTTC. The chain is built from TRBV29-1 and TRBJ2-7, with a possible D match to TRBD2 (6 bases). The CDR3 totals 14 residues. Germline lookup yields CDR1 SQVTM and CDR2 ANQGSEA. V gave up 6 bases and J gave up 0 bases, with 15 bases separating them.

J is TRBJ2-2 and V is TRBV19, with unresolved D. The ends were cut back, 7 bases at V and 5 bases at J, with 14 bases in the middle. There are 14 residues in the CDR3. Germline lookup yields CDR1 LNHDA and CDR2 SQIVND (reference sequence). In DNA, the CDR3 is TGTGCCAGTACCCCGCCGGGCCTTACCGGGGAGCTGTTTTTT. The encoded protein is CASTPPGLTGELFF. Filled out from reference TRBV19 and TRBJ2-2, the complete variable domain reads DGGITQSPKYLFRKEGQNVTLSCEQNLNHDAMYWYRQDPGQGLRLIYYSQIVNDFQKGDIAEGYSVSREKKESFPLTVTSAQKNPTAFYLCASTPPGLTGELFFGEGSRLTVL.

The chain uses TRBV9 and TRBJ2-7; D not resolved. The CDR3 is 14 amino acids. CDR1 is SGDLS, CDR2 YYNGEE, per germline. The V end lost 0 bases, the J end lost 7 bases, and 14 bases lay between the germline ends. CDR3 amino acids: CASSVGGRSVEQYF. The CDR3 nucleotides read TGTGCCAGCAGCGTAGGAGGCCGGTCGGTAGAGCAGTACTTC.

V usage is TRBV4-1 and J usage is TRBJ2-1, with 7 positions matching TRBD2. Unmatched junction bases numbered 14, after V lost 1 base and J lost 8 bases. The length of the CDR3 is 17 residues. The V gene's germline CDR1 is MGHRA and CDR2 YSYEKL. The CDR3 bases are TGCGCCAGCAGCCAAGGCTCTGTTGTACTAGCGAGGCATGAGCAGTTCTTC. Its protein is CASSQGSVVLARHEQFF.

The rearrangement uses TRBV6-6 and TRBJ1-1; 7 nucleotides match TRBD1. Germline CDR1 and CDR2: MNHNY and SVGAGI (reference sequence). The CDR3 totals 15 residues. Trimming took 0 bases from V and 0 from J; bases not matched to a gene: 1. The CDR3 DNA reads as TGTGCCAGCAGTTACTCGGGACAGTTGAACACTGAAGCTTTCTTT. Its translation is CASSYSGQLNTEAFF.

CDR3 DNA: TGTGCCAGCAGCCCCGGGGGGGATGAGCAGTTCTTC. Amino acid sequence: CASSPGGDEQFF. This chain connects TRBV6-5 to TRBJ2-1; TRBD2 matches at 8 bases. The CDR3 has 12 amino acids. Germline V gene lookup returns CDR1 MNHEY and CDR2 SVGAGI. J lost 8 bases, V lost 6 bases, and 3 bases had no gene match.

This chain connects TRBV4-3 to TRBJ2-3; TRBD1 matches at 9 bases. CDR1 and CDR2 (germline): LGHNA, YSLEER. V was clipped by 1 base and J by 5 bases; unmatched bases: 7. The CDR3 totals 16 residues. CDR3 coding DNA: TGCGCCAGCAGCCAAGTGCTGGACAGGGGTGAAGATACGCAGTATTTT. It codes for CASSQVLDRGEDTQYF.

The chain joins TRBV15 to TRBJ1-2, with D perhaps matching TRBD1 (5 bases). This CDR3 has 17 amino acids. Germline V gene lookup returns CDR1 LNHNV and CDR2 YYDKDF (reference sequence). V shed 2 bases and J shed 4 bases, with 20 bases lying between them. The CDR3 here is CATSRPEDSPERYGYTF. The CDR3 DNA is TGTGCCACCAGCAGACCTGAAGACAGCCCTGAGCGCTATGGCTACACCTTC.

The chain employs TRBV6-5 and TRBJ1-2, with D unclear. Germline V lookup: CDR1 MNHEY, CDR2 SVGAGI. Between the trimmed V and J ends, which lost 0 bases and 9 bases, there was a span of 20 bases. The CDR3 loop spans 16 amino acids. The CDR3 coding sequence is TGTGCCAGCAGTTACTCGACGTCTTCCCCGAGGTTGAGCTACACCTTC. This gives the protein CASSYSTSSPRLSYTF.

This chain's CDR3 is CASRTTYEQYF. CDR3 nucleotide sequence: TGTGCCAGCAGGACAACCTACGAGCAGTACTTC. The rearrangement uses TRBV7-2 and TRBJ2-7; D gene uncertain. The germline V gene encodes CDR1 SGHTA and CDR2 FQGNSA. V shed 6 bases and J shed 2 bases, with 5 bases lying between them. The CDR3 extends over 11 amino acids.